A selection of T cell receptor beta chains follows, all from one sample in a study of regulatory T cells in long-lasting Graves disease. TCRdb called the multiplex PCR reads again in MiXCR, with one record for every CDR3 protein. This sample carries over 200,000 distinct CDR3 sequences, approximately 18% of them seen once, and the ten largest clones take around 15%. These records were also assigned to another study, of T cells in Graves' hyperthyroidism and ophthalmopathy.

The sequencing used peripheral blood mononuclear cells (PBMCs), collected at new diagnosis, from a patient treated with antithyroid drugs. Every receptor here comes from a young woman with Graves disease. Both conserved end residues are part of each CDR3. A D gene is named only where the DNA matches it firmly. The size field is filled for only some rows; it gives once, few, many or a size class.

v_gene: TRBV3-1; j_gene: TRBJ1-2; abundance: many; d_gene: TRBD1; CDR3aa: CASGDRGGLGYTF; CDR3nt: TGTGCCAGCGGCGACAGGGGAGGACTTGGCTACACCTTC
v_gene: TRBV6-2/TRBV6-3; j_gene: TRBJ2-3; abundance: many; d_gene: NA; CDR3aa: CASSDPRDNTDTQYF; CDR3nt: TGCGCCAGCAGTGACCCCCGGGACAACACAGATACGCAGTATTTT
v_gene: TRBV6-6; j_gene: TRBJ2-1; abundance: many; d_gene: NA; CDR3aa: CASSYSSPYNEQFF; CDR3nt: TGTGCCAGCAGTTACTCGTCCCCCTACAATGAGCAGTTCTTC
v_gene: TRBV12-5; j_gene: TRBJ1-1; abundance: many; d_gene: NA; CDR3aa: CASGAGGLNTEAFF; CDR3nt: TGTGCTAGTGGTGCGGGCGGGCTAAACACTGAAGCTTTCTTT
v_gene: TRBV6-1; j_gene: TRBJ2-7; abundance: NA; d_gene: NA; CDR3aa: CASSHPGNNYYEQYF; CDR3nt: TGTGCCAGCAGCCACCCGGGGAACAACTACTACGAGCAGTACTTC
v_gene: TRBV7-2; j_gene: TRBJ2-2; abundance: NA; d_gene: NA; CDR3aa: CASSLVSGAPTGELFF; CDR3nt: TGTGCCAGCAGCTTGGTCTCAGGGGCCCCCACCGGGGAGCTGTTTTTT
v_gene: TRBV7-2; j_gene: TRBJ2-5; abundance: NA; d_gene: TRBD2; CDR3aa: CASSLLALAGDETQYF; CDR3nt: TGTGCCAGCAGCTTATTAGCCCTAGCGGGGGATGAGACCCAGTACTTC
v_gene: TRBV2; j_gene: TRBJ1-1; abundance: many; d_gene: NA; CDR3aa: CASSEAGAPAVAFF; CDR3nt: TGTGCCAGCAGTGAAGCGGGGGCCCCGGCGGTGGCTTTCTTT
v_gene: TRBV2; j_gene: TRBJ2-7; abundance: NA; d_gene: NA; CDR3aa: CASSVKRIGQNTYEQYF; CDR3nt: TGTGCCAGCAGTGTAAAGCGTATAGGACAAAACACATACGAGCAGTACTTC
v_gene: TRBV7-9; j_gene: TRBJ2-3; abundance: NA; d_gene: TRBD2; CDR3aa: CASSLARGGWGVAQYF; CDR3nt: TGTGCCAGCAGCTTAGCCCGGGGAGGGTGGGGGGTAGCGCAGTATTTT
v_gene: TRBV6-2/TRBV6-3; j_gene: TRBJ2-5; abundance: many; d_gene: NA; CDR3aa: CASSYLGGGETQYF; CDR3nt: TGTGCCAGCAGTTACCTCGGGGGTGGAGAGACCCAGTACTTC
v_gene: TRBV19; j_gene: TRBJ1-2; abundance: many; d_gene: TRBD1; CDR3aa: CASSRDRANYGYTF; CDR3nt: TGTGCCAGCAGCCGGGACAGAGCTAACTATGGCTACACCTTC
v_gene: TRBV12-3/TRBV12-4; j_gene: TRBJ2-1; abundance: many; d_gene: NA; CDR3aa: CASSLLGGQNNEQFF; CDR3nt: TGTGCCAGCAGTTTATTAGGGGGGCAAAACAATGAGCAGTTCTTC